The 11 T cell receptor beta chains listed next were all sequenced from one sample in a study of control samples from healthy donors and cancer patients. Some clones are missing from TCRdb's copy, which holds only in-frame ones; the method was immunoSEQ multiplex PCR. The sample lists about 100,000 clones, around nine tenths occurring once. Sequenced input: blood. The receptors come from a human donor in good health. The donor label of this sample is uncertain.

This chain connects TRBV18 to TRBJ1-5, with 7 bases matching TRBD1. This CDR3 is built from 16 residues. The germline V gene encodes CDR1 KGHSH and CDR2 LQKENI. V gave up 3 bases and J gave up 0 bases; unmatched junction bases: 5. CDR3 sequence reads: CASSPTGQLSNQPQHF. In DNA form, the CDR3 reads TGTGCCAGCTCACCGACGGGACAGCTTAGCAATCAGCCCCAGCATTTT.

CDR3 nucleotide sequence: TGTGCCAGCAGCCCGCCAGGGACGGGGACCTACGAGCAGTACTTC. It encodes CASSPPGTGTYEQYF. The chain employs TRBV6-5 and TRBJ2-7; perhaps D is TRBD1 or TRBD2 (5 bases each). In germline, CDR1 is MNHEY, CDR2 SVGAGI. There are 15 residues in the CDR3. Trimming cost V 6 bases and J 2 bases, with 17 bases left between them.

The chain couples TRBV27 to TRBJ2-1; 8 positions agree with TRBD1. CDR1 MNHEY and CDR2 SMNVEV come from the germline V gene (reference sequence). J gave up 7 bases and V 3 bases, and 17 bases lay outside the gene matches. The CDR3 length is 18 residues. The CDR3 DNA reads TGTGCCAGCAGTTTGCCAGCGTGGGAAGGACAGGGAGTGAATGAGCAGTTCTTC. Translated, it gives CASSLPAWEGQGVNEQFF.

The chain employs TRBV13 and TRBJ1-2; tentative D call: TRBD1 (6 bases). V gave up 5 bases and J gave up 6 bases, with 22 bases separating them. This CDR3 has 16 residues. The germline V gene encodes CDR1 PRHDT and CDR2 FYEKMQ (reference sequence). CDR3 in amino acids: CASSRDTLAPRDGYTF. The CDR3 DNA reads as TGTGCCAGCAGCCGGGACACCTTAGCCCCGCGGGATGGCTACACCTTC.

This chain links TRBV3-1 (or the pseudogene TRBV3-2) with TRBJ2-7; D remains ambiguous. The CDR3 has 13 residues. The V gene's germline CDR1 is LGHDT and CDR2 YNNKEL (reference sequence). V was shortened by 5 bases and J by 0 bases, with 8 bases between the two germline ends. The CDR3 loop reads CASSIPGSYEQYF. The CDR3 nucleotides are TGTGCCAGCAGCATCCCTGGCTCCTACGAGCAGTACTTC.

This chain connects TRBV6-2 or TRBV6-3 to TRBJ2-1; 9 positions match TRBD1. This CDR3 contains 15 residues. CDR1 and CDR2 from the germline V gene are MNHEY and SVGEGT. Trimming at V came to 5 bases and at J to 2 bases, leaving 4 bases not matched to a gene. CDR3 loop: CASSTRDRAYNEQFF. CDR3 in DNA: TGTGCCAGCAGTACCCGGGACAGGGCCTACAATGAGCAGTTCTTC.

CDR3 DNA: TGTGCCAGCAGCCCAAGCGGTAGCTCCTACAATGAGCAGTTCTTC. Translation: CASSPSGSSYNEQFF. The rearrangement links TRBV3-1 (or the pseudogene TRBV3-2) to TRBJ2-1, with D possibly TRBD2 on 5 matching bases. Germline V gives CDR1 LGHDT, CDR2 YNNKEL (reference sequence). The ends were cut back, 4 bases at V and 0 bases at J, with 10 bases in the middle. CDR3 length: 15 amino acids.

This clone has just one count. The chain carries TRBV9 and TRBJ2-1; TRBD1 matches 8 bases. V lost 3 bases to trimming and J lost 11 bases; unmatched junction nucleotides: 7. This CDR3 is 13 amino acids long. Germline lookup yields CDR1 SGDLS and CDR2 YYNGEE. The DNA of the CDR3 is TGTGCCAGCAGCGCAGGGGGCGGGTATAAGCAGTTCTTC. It yields the protein CASSAGGGYKQFF.

The chain links TRBV5-5 to TRBJ1-4; 8 bases agree with TRBD1. The CDR3 is 15 residues long. Looked up from germline, CDR1 is SGHKS and CDR2 is YYEKEE (reference sequence). Trimming took 1 base from V and 2 from J; bases not matched to a gene: 1. CDR3 region: CASSLSGGTNEKLFF. The DNA for the CDR3 is TGTGCCAGCAGCTTGTCAGGGGGCACTAATGAAAAACTGTTTTTT. Drawing the rest from reference TRBV5-5 and TRBJ1-4, the complete variable domain is DAGVTQSPTHLIKTRGQQVTLRCSPISGHKSVSWYQQVLGQGPQFIFQYYEKEERGRGNFPDRFSARQFPNYSSELNVNALLLGDSALYLCASSLSGGTNEKLFFGSGTQLSVL.

The chain has TRBV2 and TRBJ2-1; 9 bases line up with TRBD1. V trimming: 5 bases; J trimming: 6 bases; junction bases outside the gene matches: 5. Germline V gene lookup returns CDR1 SNHLY and CDR2 FYNNEI. The CDR3 length is 14 residues. In nucleotides, the CDR3 is TGTGCCAGCAGTACCGGGACAGGGTTCAATGAGCAGTTCTTC. This sequence encodes CASSTGTGFNEQFF. The whole variable domain, remainder taken from reference TRBV2 and TRBJ2-1, is EPEVTQTPSHQVTQMGQEVILRCVPISNHLYFYWYRQILGQKVEFLVSFYNNEISEKSEIFDDQFSVERPDGSNFTLKIRSTKLEDSAMYFCASSTGTGFNEQFFGPGTRLTVL.

This chain joins TRBV4-1 and TRBJ2-2; TRBD2 matches at 8 bases. The CDR3 spans 15 residues. With 4 bases clipped from V and 5 bases from J, the junction kept 6 bases outside the gene matches. Germline assignment: CDR1 MGHRA and CDR2 YSYEKL. The CDR3 nucleotides are TGCGCCAGCAGCCTCGGGAGGGAGTTGACCGGGGAGCTGTTTTTT. Its protein is CASSLGRELTGELFF.